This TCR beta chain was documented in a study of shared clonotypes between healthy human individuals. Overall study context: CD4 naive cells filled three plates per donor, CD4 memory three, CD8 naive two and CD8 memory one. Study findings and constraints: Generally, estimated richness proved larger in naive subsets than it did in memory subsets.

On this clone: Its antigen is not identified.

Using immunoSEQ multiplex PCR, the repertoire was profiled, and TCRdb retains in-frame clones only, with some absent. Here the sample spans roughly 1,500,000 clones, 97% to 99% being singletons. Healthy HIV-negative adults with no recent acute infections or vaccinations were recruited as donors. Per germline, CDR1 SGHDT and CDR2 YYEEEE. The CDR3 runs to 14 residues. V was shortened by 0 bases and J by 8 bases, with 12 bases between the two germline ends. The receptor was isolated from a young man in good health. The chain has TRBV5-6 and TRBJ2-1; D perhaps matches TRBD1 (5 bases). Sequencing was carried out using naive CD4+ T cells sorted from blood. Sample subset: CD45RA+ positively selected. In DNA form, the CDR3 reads TGTGCCAGCAGCTTGGAGCAGGGTTACGATGAGCAGTTCTTC. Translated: CASSLEQGYDEQFF.